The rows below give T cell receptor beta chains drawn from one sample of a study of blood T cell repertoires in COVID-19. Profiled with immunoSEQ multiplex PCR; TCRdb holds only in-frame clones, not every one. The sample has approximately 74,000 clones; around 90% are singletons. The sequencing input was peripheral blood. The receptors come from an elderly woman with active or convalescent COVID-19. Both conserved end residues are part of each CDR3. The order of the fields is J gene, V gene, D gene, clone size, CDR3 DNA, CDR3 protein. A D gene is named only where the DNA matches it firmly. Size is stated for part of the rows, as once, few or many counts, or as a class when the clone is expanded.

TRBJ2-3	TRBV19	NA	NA	TGTGCCAGTAGTATGAGGGCAGATACGCAGTATTTT	CASSMRADTQYF
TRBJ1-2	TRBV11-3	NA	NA	TGTGCCAGCAGCTTAGATCTAGGGTCGGCAGGACACCATAACTATGGCTACACCTTC	CASSLDLGSAGHHNYGYTF
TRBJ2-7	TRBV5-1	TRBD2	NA	TGCGCCAGCAGTAATCTCGTAGCGGGAGTCACCTACGAGCAGTACTTC	CASSNLVAGVTYEQYF
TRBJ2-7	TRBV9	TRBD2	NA	TGTGCCAGCAGCGTAGAGGCGGCTAGCGGGAGAAGTCAATTCGCCGAGCAGTACTTC	CASSVEAASGRSQFAEQYF
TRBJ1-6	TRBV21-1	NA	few	TGTGCCAGCAGCCCGGACTGGGAGATTTCACCCCTCCACTTT	CASSPDWEISPLHF
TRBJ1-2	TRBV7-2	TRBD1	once	TGTGCCAGCAGCGGGCAGACAGGGGTATATGGCTACACCTTC	CASSGQTGVYGYTF
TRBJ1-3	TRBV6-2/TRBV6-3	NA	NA	TGTGCCAGCAGCTCCCAGGGGATCTCTGGAAACACCATATATTTT	CASSSQGISGNTIYF
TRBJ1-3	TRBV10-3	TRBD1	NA	TGTGCCATCAGTGCGCCGACAGGGGGCGCGAACACCATATATTTT	CAISAPTGGANTIYF
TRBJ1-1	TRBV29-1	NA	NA	TGCAGCGTTGAAGATAGGGGATTTGAAGCTTTCTTT	CSVEDRGFEAFF
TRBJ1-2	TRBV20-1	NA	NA	TGCAGTGCTAGACAGGGTCTTGGCTACACCTTC	CSARQGLGYTF
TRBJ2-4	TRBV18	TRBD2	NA	TGTGCCAGCTCCCGAGCGGGATCCTTAGCCAAAAACATTCAGTACTTC	CASSRAGSLAKNIQYF
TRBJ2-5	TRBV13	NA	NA	TGTGCCAGCAGCTGGGGAGTAAAAGAGACCCAGTACTTC	CASSWGVKETQYF
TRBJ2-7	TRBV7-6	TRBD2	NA	TGTGCCAGCAGCTTAGCCGGGACTAGCCGAGACGAGCAGTACTTC	CASSLAGTSRDEQYF
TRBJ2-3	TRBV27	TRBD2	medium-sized	TGTGCCAGCAGTTTATATAGCGGGAGGGGCTCAGATACGCAGTATTTT	CASSLYSGRGSDTQYF
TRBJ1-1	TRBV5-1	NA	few	TGCGCCACTACGCCAGGTGGGGGAGGGAAGACTGAAGCTTTCTTT	CATTPGGGGKTEAFF
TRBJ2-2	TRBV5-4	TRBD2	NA	TGTGCCAGCAGCTTGGCCCCTAGCGGGGAGAACACCGGGGAGCTGTTTTTT	CASSLAPSGENTGELFF
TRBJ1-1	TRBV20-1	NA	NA	TGCAGTGCTAGTTCGGGACTGGCCTCTGAAGGGACTGAAGCTTTCTTT	CSASSGLASEGTEAFF
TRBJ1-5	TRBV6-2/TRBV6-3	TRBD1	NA	TGTGCCAGCAGTTACGGACAGGGGGCGGGGCCCCAGCATTTT	CASSYGQGAGPQHF
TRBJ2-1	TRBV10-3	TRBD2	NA	TGTGCCATCAGTGGTACTAGCGGGGGGAATGAGCAGTTCTTC	CAISGTSGGNEQFF
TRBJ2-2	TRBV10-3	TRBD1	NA	TGTGCCATCAGTGAACAGGGGGCAACCGGGGAGCTGTTTTTT	CAISEQGATGELFF
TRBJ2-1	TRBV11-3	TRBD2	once	TGTGCCAGCAGCTTAGTTTTAGCGGGTAAGAACAATGAGCAGTTCTTC	CASSLVLAGKNNEQFF
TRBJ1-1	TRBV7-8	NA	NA	TGTGCCAGCAGCTCTCCGAGGGCCGAAGCTTTCTTT	CASSSPRAEAFF
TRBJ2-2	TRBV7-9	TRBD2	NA	TGTGCCAGCCGCGCGGGGGGGAACACCGGGGAGCTGTTTTTT	CASRAGGNTGELFF
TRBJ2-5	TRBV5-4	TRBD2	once	TGTGCCAGCAGCCGAGGGCTAGCGGGGGGGCAAGAGACCCAGTACTTC	CASSRGLAGGQETQYF
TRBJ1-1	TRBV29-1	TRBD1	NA	TGCAGCGTTGTCCAGGGGGTCACTGAAGCTTTCTTT	CSVVQGVTEAFF
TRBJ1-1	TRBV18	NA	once	TGTGCCAGCTCACAGACCCGACAGACGGAAGCTTTCTTT	CASSQTRQTEAFF
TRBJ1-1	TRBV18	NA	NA	TGTGCCAGCTCACCGCAGGGGAACACTGAAGCTTTCTTT	CASSPQGNTEAFF
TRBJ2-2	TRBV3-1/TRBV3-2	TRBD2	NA	TGTGCCAGCAGCCAAGATACTACAGGGACTAGCGGGAGGCACACCGGGGAGCTGTTTTTT	CASSQDTTGTSGRHTGELFF
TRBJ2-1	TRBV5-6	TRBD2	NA	TGTGCCAGCAGCTTGGTGAGGACTAGCGGGGATTCCTACAATGAGCAGTTCTTC	CASSLVRTSGDSYNEQFF
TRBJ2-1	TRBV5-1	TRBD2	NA	TGCGCCAGCATCCCTCTAGCGGGAGGGCCCCATGAGCAGTTCTTC	CASIPLAGGPHEQFF
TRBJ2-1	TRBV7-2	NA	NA	TGTGCCAGCAGCCCATCGCAGGCCTACAATGAGCAGTTCTTC	CASSPSQAYNEQFF
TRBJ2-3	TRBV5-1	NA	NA	TGCGCCAGCAGCCAGGGATACACAGATACGCAGTATTTT	CASSQGYTDTQYF
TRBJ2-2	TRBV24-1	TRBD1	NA	TGTGCCACCAGTGCTTTTACTAAGGAACAATCGACAGGGTACAGCTCTGGGGAGCTGTTTTTT	CATSAFTKEQSTGYSSGELFF
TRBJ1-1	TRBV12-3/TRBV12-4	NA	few	TGTGCCAGCACTCTCAACAGAAACACTGAAGCTTTCTTT	CASTLNRNTEAFF
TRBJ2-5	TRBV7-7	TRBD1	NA	TGTGCGACCGGACAGGGAGAGGGCGAGACCCAGTACTTC	CATGQGEGETQYF
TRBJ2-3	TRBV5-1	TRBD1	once	TGCGCCAGCAGCCGGGACAGGCCCCAACCCACAGATACGCAGTATTTT	CASSRDRPQPTDTQYF
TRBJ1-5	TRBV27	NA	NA	TGTGCCAGCAGTTTATTATGGAACCCCGGAGGTGGAAGCAATCAGCCCCAGCATTTT	CASSLLWNPGGGSNQPQHF